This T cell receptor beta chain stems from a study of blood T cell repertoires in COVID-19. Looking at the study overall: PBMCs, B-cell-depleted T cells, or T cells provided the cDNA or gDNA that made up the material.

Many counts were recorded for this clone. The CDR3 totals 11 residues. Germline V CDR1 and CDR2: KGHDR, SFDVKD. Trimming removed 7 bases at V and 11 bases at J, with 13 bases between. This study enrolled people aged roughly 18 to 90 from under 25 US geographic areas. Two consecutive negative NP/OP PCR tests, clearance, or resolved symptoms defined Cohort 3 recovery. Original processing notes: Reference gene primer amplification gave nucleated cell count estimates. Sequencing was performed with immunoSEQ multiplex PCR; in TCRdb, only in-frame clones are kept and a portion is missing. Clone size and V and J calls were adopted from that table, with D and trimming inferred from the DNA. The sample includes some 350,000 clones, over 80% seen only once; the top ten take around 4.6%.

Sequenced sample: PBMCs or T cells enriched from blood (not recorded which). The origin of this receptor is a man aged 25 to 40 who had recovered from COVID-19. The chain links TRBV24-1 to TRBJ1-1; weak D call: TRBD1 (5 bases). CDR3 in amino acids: CATRNRGEAFF. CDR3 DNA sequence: TGTGCCACCAGAAATCGGGGGGAGGCTTTCTTT.